The rows below give T cell receptor beta chains drawn from one sample of a study of blood T cell repertoires in COVID-19. The table came from immunoSEQ multiplex PCR; TCRdb's copy has only in-frame clones and leaves some out. The sample consists of about 32,000 clones, about 92% of them appearing once. The sample comprised peripheral blood. These receptors all come from a man aged 65 to 85 with active or convalescent COVID-19. CDR3s include the opening cysteine and the closing phenylalanine or tryptophan. Each record gives: J gene, V gene, CDR3 protein.

J gene: TRBJ1-1; V gene: TRBV9; CDR3 protein: CASSVGGRVAEAFF
J gene: TRBJ1-4; V gene: TRBV7-2; CDR3 protein: CASSGPGEKLFF
J gene: TRBJ1-4; V gene: TRBV19; CDR3 protein: CASSIPGHEKLFF
J gene: TRBJ2-5; V gene: TRBV5-1; CDR3 protein: CASSMLADQETQYF
J gene: TRBJ1-6; V gene: TRBV19; CDR3 protein: CASSFRNSPLHF
J gene: TRBJ1-2; V gene: TRBV7-9; CDR3 protein: CASTAPGGANGYTF
J gene: TRBJ1-2; V gene: TRBV7-9; CDR3 protein: CASSNTGVPFYGYTF
J gene: TRBJ2-1; V gene: TRBV27; CDR3 protein: CASSPDLAGDSYNEQFF
J gene: TRBJ2-7; V gene: TRBV29-1; CDR3 protein: CSGVNTGEGSYEQYF
J gene: TRBJ1-3; V gene: TRBV7-9; CDR3 protein: CASSFAGTGTGNTIYF
J gene: TRBJ1-1; V gene: TRBV20-1; CDR3 protein: CSASLLTANTEAFF
J gene: TRBJ1-3; V gene: TRBV5-6; CDR3 protein: CASSLGGLSGNTIYF
J gene: TRBJ2-5; V gene: TRBV7-9; CDR3 protein: CASSLERGWETQYF
J gene: TRBJ1-1; V gene: TRBV5-6; CDR3 protein: CASTLLGTGQNTEAFF
J gene: TRBJ1-2; V gene: TRBV7-2; CDR3 protein: CASSSGGPNYGYTF
J gene: TRBJ1-1; V gene: TRBV18; CDR3 protein: CASSAPTRAEAFF
J gene: TRBJ1-2; V gene: TRBV6-2/TRBV6-3; CDR3 protein: CASSQNGRVYGYTF
J gene: TRBJ1-2; V gene: TRBV30; CDR3 protein: CAWSKRAGDGYTF
J gene: TRBJ1-1; V gene: TRBV27; CDR3 protein: CASSPRGGAEAFF
J gene: TRBJ2-1; V gene: TRBV11-3; CDR3 protein: CASSLGHEQFF
J gene: TRBJ1-6; V gene: TRBV5-4; CDR3 protein: CASSLDRVGYNSPLHF
J gene: TRBJ1-3; V gene: TRBV5-1; CDR3 protein: CASSYTPTGAGNTIYF
J gene: TRBJ1-4; V gene: TRBV18; CDR3 protein: CASSPQTWDRDEKLFF
J gene: TRBJ2-3; V gene: TRBV29-1; CDR3 protein: CSVEIGADTQYF
J gene: TRBJ2-7; V gene: TRBV7-3; CDR3 protein: CASRDRGYEQYF
J gene: TRBJ2-4; V gene: TRBV19; CDR3 protein: CASSTGLTWGNIQYF
J gene: TRBJ1-1; V gene: TRBV27; CDR3 protein: CASSSGHYTEAFF
J gene: TRBJ2-7; V gene: TRBV10-1; CDR3 protein: CARLADEFYEQYF
J gene: TRBJ1-6; V gene: TRBV19; CDR3 protein: CASSRPLSYNSPLHF
J gene: TRBJ2-3; V gene: TRBV4-2; CDR3 protein: CASSQRMGDTQYF
J gene: TRBJ1-6; V gene: TRBV7-2; CDR3 protein: CASSIGTVGGNSPLHF
J gene: TRBJ1-1; V gene: TRBV19; CDR3 protein: CASSSLPGLAMNTEAFF
J gene: TRBJ2-1; V gene: TRBV28; CDR3 protein: CASSPGGGNNEQFF
J gene: TRBJ1-2; V gene: TRBV7-9; CDR3 protein: CASSFRDYGYTF
J gene: TRBJ1-2; V gene: TRBV5-1; CDR3 protein: CASSELNYGYTF
J gene: TRBJ2-2; V gene: TRBV30; CDR3 protein: CAWRPPRGSANTGELFF
J gene: TRBJ2-7; V gene: TRBV2; CDR3 protein: CASSEAGAANYEQYF
J gene: TRBJ2-1; V gene: TRBV27; CDR3 protein: CASTGTGSDEQFF
J gene: TRBJ1-5; V gene: TRBV6-1; CDR3 protein: CASSARQAAGNQPQHF
J gene: TRBJ1-1; V gene: TRBV5-1; CDR3 protein: CASSPQGSTEAFF
J gene: TRBJ1-2; V gene: TRBV30; CDR3 protein: CAWSVQGFNGYTF
J gene: TRBJ2-7; V gene: TRBV7-8; CDR3 protein: CASSWTSGDYEQYF
J gene: TRBJ1-2; V gene: TRBV14; CDR3 protein: CASSQHGTLGMGYTF
J gene: TRBJ1-2; V gene: TRBV28; CDR3 protein: CASSRRGYGYTF
J gene: TRBJ1-1; V gene: TRBV27; CDR3 protein: CASSLSRLNTEAFF
J gene: TRBJ2-7; V gene: TRBV11-2; CDR3 protein: CASSFGLNYEQYF
J gene: TRBJ2-2; V gene: TRBV29-1; CDR3 protein: CSVEGSGRGQRELFF
J gene: TRBJ1-6; V gene: TRBV5-1; CDR3 protein: CASSVEQGRGVSPLHF
J gene: TRBJ2-3; V gene: TRBV5-1; CDR3 protein: CASSSARGGVSTDTQYF